This is a list of T cell receptor beta chains from one sample in a study of T cells of healthy individuals. From the 5' RACE reads, TCRdb called clonotypes with MiXCR, one entry per CDR3 protein. The table lists about 96,000 distinct CDR3 sequences, under 20% of them singletons, with more than 5.5% in the top ten. The receptor set was obtained from a human donor in good health. Each CDR3 is given with its conserved first and last residue. Fields, in order: J gene, D gene, clone size, V gene, CDR3 protein, CDR3 DNA. D genes are given only for firm matches. Some rows have no size entry. The others give once, few or many, or a class for an expanded clone.

J: TRBJ2-3; D: -; size: -; V: TRBV9; CDR3: CASSVAASPTDTQYF; DNA: TGTGCCAGCAGCGTAGCAGCTAGCCCCACAGATACGCAGTATTTT
J: TRBJ2-7; D: -; size: few; V: TRBV3-1; CDR3: CASSQDPRSYEQYF; DNA: TGTGCCAGCAGCCAAGATCCCCGCTCCTACGAGCAGTACTTC
J: TRBJ1-1; D: -; size: -; V: TRBV18; CDR3: CASSATSNTEAFF; DNA: TGTGCCAGCTCTGCCACTTCGAACACTGAAGCTTTCTTT
J: TRBJ1-5; D: -; size: -; V: TRBV20-1; CDR3: CSARPGLEPQHF; DNA: TGCAGTGCTAGACCTGGCCTAGAGCCCCAGCATTTT
J: TRBJ2-7; D: -; size: -; V: TRBV5-1; CDR3: CASSLVPGSDEQYF; DNA: TGCGCCAGCAGCTTGGTACCAGGCTCGGACGAGCAGTACTTC
J: TRBJ2-7; D: TRBD2; size: few; V: TRBV5-4; CDR3: CASSRLAGIYEQYF; DNA: TGTGCCAGCAGCCGACTAGCGGGGATCTACGAGCAGTACTTC
J: TRBJ2-5; D: -; size: -; V: TRBV5-1; CDR3: CASSPVRSKGETQYF; DNA: TGCGCCAGCAGCCCGGTGCGCTCTAAGGGAGAGACCCAGTACTTC
J: TRBJ2-7; D: TRBD2; size: once; V: TRBV7-9; CDR3: CASRPLAGNYEQYF; DNA: TGTGCCAGCAGACCCTTAGCGGGGAACTACGAGCAGTACTTC
J: TRBJ1-5; D: -; size: -; V: TRBV20-1; CDR3: CSARSGGQPQHF; DNA: TGCAGTGCTAGATCGGGGGGTCAGCCCCAGCATTTT
J: TRBJ2-7; D: -; size: many; V: TRBV6-5; CDR3: CASSFRGLGGEQYF; DNA: TGTGCCAGCAGTTTTCGTGGCCTTGGCGGCGAGCAGTACTTC
J: TRBJ2-5; D: -; size: many; V: TRBV6-5; CDR3: CASSYRAWIQETQYF; DNA: TGTGCCAGCAGTTACAGGGCGTGGATTCAAGAGACCCAGTACTTC
J: TRBJ2-3; D: -; size: many; V: TRBV21-1; CDR3: CASTNPGQGNQGTDTQYF; DNA: TGTGCCAGCACCAATCCGGGACAGGGCAACCAGGGCACAGATACGCAGTATTTT
J: TRBJ1-5; D: -; size: -; V: TRBV4-2; CDR3: CASSQDRYSNQPQHF; DNA: TGTGCCAGCAGCCAAGATCGGTATAGCAATCAGCCCCAGCATTTT
J: TRBJ1-1; D: -; size: -; V: TRBV5-6; CDR3: CASSPVGNTEAFF; DNA: TGTGCCAGCAGCCCGGTCGGGAACACTGAAGCTTTCTTT
J: TRBJ2-1; D: -; size: few; V: TRBV20-1; CDR3: CSAPTRTNEQFF; DNA: TGCAGTGCTCCTACTAGAACAAATGAGCAGTTCTTC
J: TRBJ1-2; D: -; size: -; V: TRBV12-3/TRBV12-4; CDR3: CASSPVSWGRDFGYTF; DNA: TGTGCCAGCAGCCCCGTGAGCTGGGGCAGGGACTTCGGCTACACCTTC
J: TRBJ1-6; D: -; size: few; V: TRBV12-3/TRBV12-4; CDR3: CASSTKRDSPLHF; DNA: TGTGCCAGCAGCACCAAGAGAGATTCACCCCTCCACTTT
J: TRBJ2-7; D: -; size: few; V: TRBV7-2; CDR3: CASSLTDYEQYF; DNA: TGTGCCAGCAGCTTGACGGACTACGAGCAGTACTTC
J: TRBJ2-3; D: TRBD2; size: -; V: TRBV4-2; CDR3: CASSQDRLAEGGTDTQYF; DNA: TGTGCCAGCAGCCAAGATCGTCTAGCGGAGGGAGGCACAGATACGCAGTATTTT
J: TRBJ2-3; D: -; size: few; V: TRBV7-9; CDR3: CASSGAGRDTQYF; DNA: TGTGCCAGCTCTGGGGCAGGGAGAGATACGCAGTATTTT